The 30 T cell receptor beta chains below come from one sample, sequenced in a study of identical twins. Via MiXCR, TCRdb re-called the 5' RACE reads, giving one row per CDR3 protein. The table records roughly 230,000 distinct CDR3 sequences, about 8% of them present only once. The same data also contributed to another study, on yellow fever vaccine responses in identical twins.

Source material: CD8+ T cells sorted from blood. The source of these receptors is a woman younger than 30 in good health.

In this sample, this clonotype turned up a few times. CDR3 sequence: CASSPSGTGVSYEQYF. The DNA for the CDR3 is TGTGCCAGCAGCCCCTCCGGCACAGGGGTATCCTACGAGCAGTACTTC. The chain employs TRBV7-6 and TRBJ2-7; 7 positions match TRBD1. The CDR3 contains 16 residues. Trimming removed 5 bases from V and 1 base from J; junction bases left unmatched: 11. Per the germline V gene, CDR1 is SGHVS and CDR2 is FNYEAQ.

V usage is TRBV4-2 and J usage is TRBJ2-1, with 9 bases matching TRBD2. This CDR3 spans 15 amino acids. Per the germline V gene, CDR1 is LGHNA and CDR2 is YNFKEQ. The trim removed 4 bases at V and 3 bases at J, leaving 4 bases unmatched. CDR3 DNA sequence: TGTGCCAGCAGCCCCCTAGCGGGATACTACAATGAGCAGTTCTTC. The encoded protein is CASSPLAGYYNEQFF.

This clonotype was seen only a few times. CDR3: CASSFEPGAGEQFF. CDR3 DNA: TGTGCCAGCAGTTTCGAGCCGGGCGCGGGTGAGCAGTTCTTC. The chain couples TRBV12-3 or TRBV12-4 to TRBJ2-1; D perhaps matches TRBD2 (5 bases). The CDR3 has 14 amino acids. V shed 3 bases and J shed 9 bases, with 15 bases lying between them.

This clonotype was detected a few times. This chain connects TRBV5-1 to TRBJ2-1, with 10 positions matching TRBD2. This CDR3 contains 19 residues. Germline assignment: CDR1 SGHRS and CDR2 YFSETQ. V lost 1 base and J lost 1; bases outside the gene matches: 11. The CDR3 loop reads CASSLFTAGGPRSYNEQFF. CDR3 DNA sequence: TGCGCCAGCAGCTTGTTTACAGCGGGGGGGCCCCGATCCTACAATGAGCAGTTCTTC. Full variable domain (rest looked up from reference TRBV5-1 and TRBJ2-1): KAGVTQTPRYLIKTRGQQVTLSCSPISGHRSVSWYQQTPGQGLQFLFEYFSETQRNKGNFPGRFSGRQFSNSRSEMNVSTLELGDSALYLCASSLFTAGGPRSYNEQFFGPGTRLTVL.

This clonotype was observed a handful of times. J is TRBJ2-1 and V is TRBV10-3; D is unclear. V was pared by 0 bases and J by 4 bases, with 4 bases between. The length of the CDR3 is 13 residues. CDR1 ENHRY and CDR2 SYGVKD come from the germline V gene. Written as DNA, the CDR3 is TGTGCCATCAGTGAGTCGTCGTACAATGAGCAGTTCTTC. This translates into CAISESSYNEQFF.

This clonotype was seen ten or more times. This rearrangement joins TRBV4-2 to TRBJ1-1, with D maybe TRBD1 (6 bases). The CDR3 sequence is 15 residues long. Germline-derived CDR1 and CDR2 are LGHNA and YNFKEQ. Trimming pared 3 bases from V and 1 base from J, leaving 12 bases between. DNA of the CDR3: TGTGCCAGCAGCCAGGTTGAGGGGGAGAACACTGAAGCTTTCTTT. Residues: CASSQVEGENTEAFF.

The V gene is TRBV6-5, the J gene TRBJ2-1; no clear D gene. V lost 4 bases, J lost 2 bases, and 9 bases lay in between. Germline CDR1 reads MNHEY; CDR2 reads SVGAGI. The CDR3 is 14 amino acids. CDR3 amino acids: CASSSGRPYNEQFF. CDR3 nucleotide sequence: TGTGCCAGCAGTTCCGGACGGCCCTACAATGAGCAGTTCTTC.

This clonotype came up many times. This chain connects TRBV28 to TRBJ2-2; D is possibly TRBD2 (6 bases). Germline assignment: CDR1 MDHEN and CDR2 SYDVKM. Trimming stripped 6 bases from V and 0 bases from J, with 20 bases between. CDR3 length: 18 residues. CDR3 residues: CASRPPDWDSSNTGELFF. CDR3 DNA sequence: TGTGCCAGCAGGCCACCTGACTGGGACTCATCGAACACCGGGGAGCTGTTTTTT.

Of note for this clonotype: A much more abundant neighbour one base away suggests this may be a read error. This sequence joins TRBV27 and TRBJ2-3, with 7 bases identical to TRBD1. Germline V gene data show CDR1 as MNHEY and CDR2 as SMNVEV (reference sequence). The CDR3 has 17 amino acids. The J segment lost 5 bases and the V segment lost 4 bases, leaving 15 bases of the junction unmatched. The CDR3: CASSYGTVSKDGDTQYF. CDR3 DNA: TGTGCCAGCAGTTATGGGACAGTCAGTAAGGACGGAGATACGCAGTATTTT.

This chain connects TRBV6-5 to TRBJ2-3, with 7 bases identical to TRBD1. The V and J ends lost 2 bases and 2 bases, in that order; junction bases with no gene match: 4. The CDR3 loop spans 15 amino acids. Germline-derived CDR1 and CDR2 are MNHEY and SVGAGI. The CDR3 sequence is CASSYLGTDTDTQYF. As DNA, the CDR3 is TGTGCCAGCAGTTACCTCGGGACAGACACAGATACGCAGTATTTT.

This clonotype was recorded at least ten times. CDR3 sequence (DNA): TGTGCCAGCAGCCAAGAAACGGAGACCCAGTACTTC. Translation gives CASSQETETQYF. This rearrangement joins TRBV3-1 to TRBJ2-5, with D uncertain. Germline CDR1 LGHDT, CDR2 YNNKEL (reference sequence). The CDR3 extends over 12 amino acids. V was clipped by 0 bases and J by 5 bases, with 4 bases between them.

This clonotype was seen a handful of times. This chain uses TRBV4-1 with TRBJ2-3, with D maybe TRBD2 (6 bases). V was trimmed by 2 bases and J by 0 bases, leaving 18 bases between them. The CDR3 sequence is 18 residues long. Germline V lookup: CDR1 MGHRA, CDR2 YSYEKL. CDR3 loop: CASSQHGTSGLSTDTQYF. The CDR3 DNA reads TGCGCCAGCAGCCAACATGGGACTTCGGGTCTCAGCACAGATACGCAGTATTTT.

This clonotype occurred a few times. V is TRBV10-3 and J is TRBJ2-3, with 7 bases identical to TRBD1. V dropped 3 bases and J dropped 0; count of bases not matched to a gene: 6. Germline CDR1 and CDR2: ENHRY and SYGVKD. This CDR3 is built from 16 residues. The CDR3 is CAISDSLQGSTDTQYF. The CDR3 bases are TGTGCCATCAGTGACTCCTTACAGGGGAGCACAGATACGCAGTATTTT.

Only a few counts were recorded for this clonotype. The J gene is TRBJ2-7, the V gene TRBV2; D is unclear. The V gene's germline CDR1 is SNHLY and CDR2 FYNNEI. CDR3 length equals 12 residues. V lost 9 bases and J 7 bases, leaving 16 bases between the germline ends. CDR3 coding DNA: TGTGCCAGAGGTCCGGCCGTAGGGGAGCAGTACTTC. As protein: CARGPAVGEQYF.

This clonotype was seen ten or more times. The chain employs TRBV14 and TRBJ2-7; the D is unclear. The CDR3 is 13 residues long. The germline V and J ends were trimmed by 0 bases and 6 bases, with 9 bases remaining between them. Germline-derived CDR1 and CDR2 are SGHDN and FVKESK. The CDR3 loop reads CASSQEWGFEQYF. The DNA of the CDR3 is TGTGCCAGCAGCCAAGAATGGGGTTTCGAGCAGTACTTC.

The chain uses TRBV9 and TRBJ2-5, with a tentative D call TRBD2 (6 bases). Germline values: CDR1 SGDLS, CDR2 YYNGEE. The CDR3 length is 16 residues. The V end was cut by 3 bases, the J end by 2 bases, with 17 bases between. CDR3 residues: CASSADRGLTQETQYF. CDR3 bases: TGTGCCAGCAGCGCCGATAGGGGACTGACGCAAGAGACCCAGTACTTC.

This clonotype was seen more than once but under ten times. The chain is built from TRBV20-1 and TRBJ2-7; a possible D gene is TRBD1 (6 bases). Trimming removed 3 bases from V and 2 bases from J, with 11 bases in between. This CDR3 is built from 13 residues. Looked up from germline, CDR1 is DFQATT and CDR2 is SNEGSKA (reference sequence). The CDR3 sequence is CSARGHMTYEQYF. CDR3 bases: TGCAGTGCTAGGGGACACATGACCTACGAGCAGTACTTC.

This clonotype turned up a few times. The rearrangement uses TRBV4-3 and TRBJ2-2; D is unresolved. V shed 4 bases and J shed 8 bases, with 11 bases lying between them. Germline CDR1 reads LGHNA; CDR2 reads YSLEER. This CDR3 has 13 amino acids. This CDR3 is CASSPKVGGELFF. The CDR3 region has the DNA TGCGCCAGCAGCCCCAAAGTGGGAGGGGAGCTGTTTTTT.

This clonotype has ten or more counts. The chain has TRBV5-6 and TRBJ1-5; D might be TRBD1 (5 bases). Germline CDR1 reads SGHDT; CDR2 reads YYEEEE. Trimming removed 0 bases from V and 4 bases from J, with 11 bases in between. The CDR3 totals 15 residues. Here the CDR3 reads CASSLAGDLNQPQHF. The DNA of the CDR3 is TGTGCCAGCAGCTTGGCGGGGGATTTGAATCAGCCCCAGCATTTT. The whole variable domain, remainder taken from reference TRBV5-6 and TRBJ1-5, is DAGVTQSPTHLIKTRGQQVTLRCSPKSGHDTVSWYQQALGQGPQFIFQYYEEEERQRGNFPDRFSGHQFPNYSSELNVNALLLGDSALYLCASSLAGDLNQPQHFGDGTRLSIL.

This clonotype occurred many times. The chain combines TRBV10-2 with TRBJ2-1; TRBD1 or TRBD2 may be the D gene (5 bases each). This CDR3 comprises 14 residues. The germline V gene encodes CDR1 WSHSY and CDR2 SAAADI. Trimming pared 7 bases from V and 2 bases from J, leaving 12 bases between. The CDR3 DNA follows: TGCGCCAGCACCCGGGACCTGACCTACAATGAGCAGTTCTTC. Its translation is CASTRDLTYNEQFF.

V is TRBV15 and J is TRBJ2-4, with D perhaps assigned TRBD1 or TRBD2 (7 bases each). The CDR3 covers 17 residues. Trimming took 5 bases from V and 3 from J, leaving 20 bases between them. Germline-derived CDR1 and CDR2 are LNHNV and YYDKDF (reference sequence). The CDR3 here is CATSVKNRGGNKNIQYF. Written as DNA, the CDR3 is TGTGCCACCAGCGTTAAGAACAGGGGAGGGAACAAAAACATTCAGTACTTC.

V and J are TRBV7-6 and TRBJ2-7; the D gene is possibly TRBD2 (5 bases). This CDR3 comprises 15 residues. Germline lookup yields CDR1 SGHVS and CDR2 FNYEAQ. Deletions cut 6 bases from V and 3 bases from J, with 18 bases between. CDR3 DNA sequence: TGTGCCAGCAGTCTAGCAGTCGACACCTTCTACGAGCAGTACTTC. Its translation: CASSLAVDTFYEQYF.

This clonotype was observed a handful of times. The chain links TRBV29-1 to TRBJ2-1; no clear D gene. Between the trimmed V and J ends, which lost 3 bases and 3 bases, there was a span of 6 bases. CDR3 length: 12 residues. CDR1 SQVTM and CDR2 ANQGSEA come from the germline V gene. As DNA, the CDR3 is TGCAGCGTTGATGGGGACTACAATGAGCAGTTCTTC. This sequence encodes CSVDGDYNEQFF.

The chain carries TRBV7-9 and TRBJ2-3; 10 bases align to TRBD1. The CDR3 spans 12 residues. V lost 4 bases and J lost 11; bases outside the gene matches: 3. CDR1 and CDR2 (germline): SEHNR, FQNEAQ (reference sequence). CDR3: CASSWDRGKQYF. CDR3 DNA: TGTGCCAGCAGCTGGGACAGGGGAAAGCAGTATTTT.

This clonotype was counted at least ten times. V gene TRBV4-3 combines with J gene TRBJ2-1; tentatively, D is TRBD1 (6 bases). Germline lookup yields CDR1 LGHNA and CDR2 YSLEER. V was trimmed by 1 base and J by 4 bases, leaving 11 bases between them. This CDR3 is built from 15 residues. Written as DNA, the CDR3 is TGCGCCAGCAGCCAAGGACAGGACTCTTACAATGAGCAGTTCTTC. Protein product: CASSQGQDSYNEQFF.

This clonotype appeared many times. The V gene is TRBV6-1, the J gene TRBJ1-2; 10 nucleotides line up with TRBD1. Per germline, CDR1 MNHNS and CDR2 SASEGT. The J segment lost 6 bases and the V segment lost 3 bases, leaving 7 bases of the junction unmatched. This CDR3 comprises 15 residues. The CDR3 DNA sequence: TGTGCCAGCAGTGATTTTCTCGGGACAGGGGATGGCTACACCTTC. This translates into CASSDFLGTGDGYTF.

The CDR3 protein is CSARVSDDYEQYF. DNA of the CDR3: TGCAGTGCTAGAGTTAGCGACGACTACGAGCAGTACTTC. The chain has TRBV20-1 and TRBJ2-7, with D tentatively TRBD2 (5 bases). With 1 base removed from V and 3 bases from J, the gap between germline ends came to 10 bases. Germline V lookup: CDR1 DFQATT, CDR2 SNEGSKA (reference sequence). CDR3 length equals 13 residues.

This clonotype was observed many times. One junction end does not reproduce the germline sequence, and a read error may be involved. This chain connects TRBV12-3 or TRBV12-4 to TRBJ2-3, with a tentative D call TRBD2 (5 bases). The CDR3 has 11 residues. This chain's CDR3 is CASSTGPNGMF. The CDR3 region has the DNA TGTGCCAGCAGTACCGGGCCCAACGGGATGTTT.

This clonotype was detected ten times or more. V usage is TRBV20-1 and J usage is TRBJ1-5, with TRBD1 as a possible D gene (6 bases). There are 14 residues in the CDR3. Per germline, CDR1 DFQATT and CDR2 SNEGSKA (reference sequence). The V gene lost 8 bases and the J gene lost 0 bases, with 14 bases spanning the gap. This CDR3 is CSLSGADSNQPQHF. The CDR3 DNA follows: TGCAGTCTCTCAGGGGCCGATAGCAATCAGCCCCAGCATTTT.

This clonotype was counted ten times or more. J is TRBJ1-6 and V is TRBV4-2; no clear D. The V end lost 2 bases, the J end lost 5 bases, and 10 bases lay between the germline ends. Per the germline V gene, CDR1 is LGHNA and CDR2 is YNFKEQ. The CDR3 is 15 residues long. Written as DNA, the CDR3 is TGTGCCAGCAGCCAACTGGACGGGGATAATTCACCCCTCCACTTT. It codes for CASSQLDGDNSPLHF.